The 30 T cell receptor beta chains below all came from one sample that was sequenced in a study of chemoradiotherapy in HPV16-positive cancers. Sequencing was performed with immunoSEQ multiplex PCR; in TCRdb, only in-frame clones are kept and a portion is missing. This sample has 29,000 or so clones, with about 90% found just once. The material sequenced was blood, taken from a patient who underwent chemoradiotherapy. These receptors all stem from a human donor with HPV-associated anogenital cancer.

This clone was picked up one time. The same CDR3 is also encoded by other DNA sequences in this sample. V and J are TRBV5-1 and TRBJ1-2; D gene unclear. This CDR3 is built from 18 residues. Trimming removed 2 bases at V and 6 bases at J, with 26 bases between. CDR1 SGHRS and CDR2 YFSETQ come from the germline V gene. CDR3 in DNA: TGCGCCAGCAGCTTCTCGGTGAATGATGGCTATCTGATGGATGGCTACACCTTC. It translates to CASSFSVNDGYLMDGYTF. The full variable domain, in which reference TRBV5-1 and TRBJ1-2 provide the parts outside the CDR3, is KAGVTQTPRYLIKTRGQQVTLSCSPISGHRSVSWYQQTPGQGLQFLFEYFSETQRNKGNFPGRFSGRQFSNSRSEMNVSTLELGDSALYLCASSFSVNDGYLMDGYTFGSGTRLTVV.

This clone was detected a few times. The CDR3 reads CASSENNGGSSETQYF. DNA of the CDR3: TGTGCCAGCAGCGAAAATAACGGGGGAAGCTCGGAGACCCAGTACTTC. The chain couples TRBV9 to TRBJ2-5, with D possibly being TRBD2 (6 bases). Germline loops: CDR1 SGDLS, CDR2 YYNGEE. Trimming removed 3 bases at V and 5 bases at J, with 20 bases between. CDR3 size: 16 residues.

The chain joins TRBV7-8 to TRBJ2-1; a weak D match, TRBD2 (6 bases). The CDR3 totals 12 residues. CDR1 SGHVS and CDR2 FQNEAQ come from the germline V gene. Deletions cut 1 base from V and 10 bases from J, with 8 bases between. The CDR3 is CASSLGGTEQFF. The CDR3 DNA follows: TGTGCCAGCAGCTTAGGCGGGACCGAGCAGTTCTTC.

The J gene is TRBJ1-1, the V gene TRBV9, with D tentatively TRBD1 (6 bases). The CDR3 loop spans 17 amino acids. Trimming pared 3 bases from V and 0 bases from J, leaving 18 bases between. Germline CDR1 is SGDLS and CDR2 is YYNGEE. The CDR3 region is CASSDLTSQGMNTEAFF. CDR3 sequence (DNA): TGTGCCAGCAGCGATCTAACCTCACAGGGAATGAACACTGAAGCTTTCTTT.

The genes are TRBV11-2 and TRBJ2-1; 7 nucleotides match TRBD1. V was pared by 5 bases and J by 0 bases, with 7 bases of the junction left unmatched. The CDR3 covers 16 residues. Germline CDR1 reads SGHAT; CDR2 reads FQNNGV. DNA of the CDR3: TGTGCCAGCAGCGGTGAGGGGGCCCTCTCCTACAATGAGCAGTTCTTC. This gives the protein CASSGEGALSYNEQFF.

The chain is built from TRBV7-9 and TRBJ2-3, with D maybe TRBD1 (6 bases). This CDR3 contains 16 residues. The germline gives CDR1 SEHNR, CDR2 FQNEAQ (reference sequence). The V end was cut by 4 bases, the J end by 6 bases, with 20 bases between. As DNA, the CDR3 is TGTGCCAGCAGCTCACTACAGGGCCAGCACATCGATACGCAGTATTTT. Residues: CASSSLQGQHIDTQYF.

V is TRBV6-1 and J is TRBJ2-7; 12 positions match TRBD2. V lost 1 base and J lost 3; bases outside the gene matches: 4. CDR3 length: 16 amino acids. The germline V gene has CDR1 MNHNS and CDR2 SASEGT. The CDR3 region has the DNA TGTGCCAGCAGTGAAGATCTAGCGGGGGGGTACTACGAGCAGTACTTC. Translated, it gives CASSEDLAGGYYEQYF.

This clone was counted once. The rearrangement joins TRBV28 to TRBJ2-1; D is unclear. The germline CDR1 and CDR2 sequences are MDHEN and SYDVKM. CDR3 length: 13 residues. V lost 2 bases to trimming and J lost 9 bases, with 11 bases between them. The CDR3 coding sequence is TGTGCCAGCAGTTTAGAAGCAGTCGGTGAGCAGTTCTTC. Translation: CASSLEAVGEQFF.

This chain uses TRBV25-1 with TRBJ2-4; D may be TRBD1 (5 bases). The CDR3 spans 14 residues. Per the germline V gene, CDR1 is MGHDK and CDR2 is SYGVNS. V was pared by 2 bases and J by 7 bases, with 12 bases between. As DNA, the CDR3 is TGTGCCAGCAGTGAAAGTCGTCAGGGTAACATTCAGTACTTC. This encodes CASSESRQGNIQYF.

The chain combines TRBV6-5 with TRBJ2-3, with TRBD2 identical over 8 bases. Germline loops: CDR1 MNHEY, CDR2 SVGAGI. V shed 0 bases, J shed 2 bases, and the junction held 4 bases outside the gene matches. This CDR3 has 16 amino acids. The CDR3 sequence is CASSYSPSGYTDTQYF. In DNA form, the CDR3 reads TGTGCCAGCAGTTACTCTCCTAGCGGGTACACAGATACGCAGTATTTT.

This clone was counted a single time. The chain joins TRBV11-2 to TRBJ2-3; 7 bases are shared with TRBD1. In germline, CDR1 is SGHAT, CDR2 FQNNGV. This CDR3 spans 15 amino acids. J gave up 5 bases and V 2 bases, and 7 bases lay outside the gene matches. CDR3 loop: CASSLIRGGVDTQYF. The DNA of the CDR3 is TGTGCCAGCAGCTTAATTAGAGGGGGCGTAGATACGCAGTATTTT.

The count of this clone is one. CDR3 sequence (DNA): TGTGCCAGCAGTTACACACAGGGCTCGGGGAATGGCTACACCTTC. The encoded protein is CASSYTQGSGNGYTF. The rearrangement joins TRBV6-6 to TRBJ1-2; D is possibly TRBD1 (6 bases). V lost 2 bases to trimming and J lost 6 bases, with 16 bases between them. The CDR3 totals 15 residues. Germline-derived CDR1 and CDR2 are MNHNY and SVGAGI (reference sequence).

The V gene is TRBV7-6, the J gene TRBJ1-2; no definite D call. This CDR3 spans 15 amino acids. Trimming removed 5 bases at V and 4 bases at J, with 17 bases between. The germline gives CDR1 SGHVS, CDR2 FNYEAQ. The DNA of the CDR3 is TGTGCCAGCAGCCTAGAAGAGTGGGTGCCCTATGGCTACACCTTC. It yields the protein CASSLEEWVPYGYTF.

The CDR3 sequence: CASSLRRAGGGNEQFF. The CDR3, as DNA: TGTGCCAGCAGCTTAAGGAGAGCGGGGGGGGGCAATGAGCAGTTCTTC. The rearrangement links TRBV11-2 to TRBJ2-1; 10 bases fit TRBD2. The germline CDR1 and CDR2 sequences are SGHAT and FQNNGV. V shed 2 bases, J shed 6 bases, and the junction held 7 bases outside the gene matches. The CDR3 is 16 residues long.

The chain employs TRBV2 and TRBJ2-2; TRBD1 agrees at 9 bases. This CDR3 has 15 residues. Germline CDR1 and CDR2: SNHLY and FYNNEI. V lost 1 base and J lost 4; bases outside the gene matches: 1. The CDR3 here is CASSEGTGVTGELFF. In DNA form, the CDR3 reads TGTGCCAGCAGTGAAGGGACAGGGGTCACCGGGGAGCTGTTTTTT.

This clone was observed a handful of times. V usage is TRBV19 and J usage is TRBJ1-1; 8 positions match TRBD1. V was pared by 4 bases and J by 1 base, with 2 bases of the junction left unmatched. Germline CDR1 LNHDA, CDR2 SQIVND (reference sequence). The CDR3 has 14 amino acids. The CDR3 loop reads CASSTGQANTEAFF. The CDR3 coding sequence is TGTGCCAGTAGTACGGGACAGGCGAACACTGAAGCTTTCTTT.

The chain combines TRBV15 with TRBJ2-2; no reliable D call. The CDR3 has 15 amino acids. Germline assignment: CDR1 LNHNV and CDR2 YYDKDF (reference sequence). V lost 6 bases and J lost 4, with 15 bases in between. The CDR3 DNA sequence: TGTGCCACCAGTCAGAGCTACGGTCGCACCGGGGAGCTGTTTTTT. It yields the protein CATSQSYGRTGELFF. Using reference TRBV15 and TRBJ2-2 for the parts outside the CDR3, the full variable domain is DAMVIQNPRYQVTQFGKPVTLSCSQTLNHNVMYWYQQKSSQAPKLLFHYYDKDFNNEADTPDNFQSRRPNTSFCFLDIRSPGLGDTAMYLCATSQSYGRTGELFFGEGSRLTVL.

By share, this clone ranks as medium-sized. This rearrangement joins TRBV14 to TRBJ2-3; D is possibly TRBD2 (7 bases). This CDR3 has 16 residues. CDR1 is SGHDN, CDR2 FVKESK, per germline. V shed 4 bases and J shed 4 bases, with 18 bases lying between them. As DNA, the CDR3 is TGTGCCAGCAGCCCCCTCGGGGGGCCTGCGGCAGATACGCAGTATTTT. It yields the protein CASSPLGGPAADTQYF.

The chain recombines TRBV29-1 with TRBJ2-1, with TRBD1 identical over 9 bases. The CDR3 length is 13 residues. CDR1 SQVTM and CDR2 ANQGSEA come from the germline V gene. With 8 bases clipped from V and 7 bases from J, the junction kept 9 bases outside the gene matches. Written as DNA, the CDR3 is TGCAGCAACAGGGGGCCTGAAACTAATGAGCAGTTCTTC. Its translation: CSNRGPETNEQFF.

The rearrangement joins TRBV5-4 to TRBJ2-7; 7 nucleotides line up with TRBD2. The CDR3 covers 14 residues. Germline assignment: CDR1 SGHNT and CDR2 YYREEE (reference sequence). V was pared by 0 bases and J by 2 bases, with 2 bases of the junction left unmatched. CDR3 in DNA: TGTGCCAGCAGCTTGGCCGGGGGGACCTACGAGCAGTACTTC. Translating gives CASSLAGGTYEQYF.

The V and J genes are TRBV27 and TRBJ2-4; 9 bases are a match to TRBD1. This CDR3 comprises 16 residues. Germline V gene sequence: CDR1 MNHEY, CDR2 SMNVEV (reference sequence). V lost 4 bases, J lost 1 base, and 5 bases stayed unmatched. Here the CDR3 reads CASSSGTGWAKNIQYF. CDR3 nucleotide sequence: TGTGCCAGCAGTTCCGGGACAGGGTGGGCCAAAAACATTCAGTACTTC.

There are a few counts of this clone. The gene calls are TRBV9 and TRBJ1-1; 8 nucleotides line up with TRBD1. The V gene end was trimmed by 3 bases and the J gene end by 0 bases; junction bases not matched to a gene: 10. This CDR3 is 17 amino acids long. The germline gives CDR1 SGDLS, CDR2 YYNGEE. The CDR3 sequence is CASSAEQGVGLNTEAFF. The CDR3 coding sequence is TGTGCCAGCAGCGCCGAACAGGGGGTTGGCTTGAACACTGAAGCTTTCTTT.

The chain carries TRBV29-1 and TRBJ1-2; unclear D gene. V lost 1 base and J lost 4, with 16 bases in between. The CDR3 loop spans 15 amino acids. Germline V lookup: CDR1 SQVTM, CDR2 ANQGSEA. CDR3 region: CSVEARAYFGYGYTF. Written as DNA, the CDR3 is TGCAGCGTTGAAGCCCGGGCCTATTTTGGCTATGGCTACACCTTC. Combining the CDR3 with reference TRBV29-1 and TRBJ1-2 gives the whole variable domain SAVISQKPSRDICQRGTSLTIQCQVDSQVTMMFWYRQQPGQSLTLIATANQGSEATYESGFVIDKFPISRPNLTFSTLTVSNMSPEDSSIYLCSVEARAYFGYGYTFGSGTRLTVV.

The chain couples TRBV19 to TRBJ1-5; 8 nucleotides line up with TRBD1. The germline V gene encodes CDR1 LNHDA and CDR2 SQIVND (reference sequence). Trimming cost V 5 bases and J 6 bases; bases outside gene matches: 6. This CDR3 is built from 14 residues. This CDR3 is CASSGTGFFQPQHF. CDR3 nucleotide sequence: TGTGCCAGTAGTGGGACAGGATTTTTTCAGCCCCAGCATTTT.

This chain uses TRBV5-1 with TRBJ2-7; D may be TRBD1 or TRBD2 (6 bases each). V lost 0 bases and J 0 bases, leaving 10 bases between the germline ends. The CDR3 is 15 residues long. The germline CDR1 and CDR2 sequences are SGHRS and YFSETQ. The CDR3 sequence: CASSLEGGYSYEQYF. The CDR3 DNA reads TGCGCCAGCAGCTTGGAGGGGGGATACTCCTACGAGCAGTACTTC.

V usage is TRBV9 and J usage is TRBJ2-1; D is possibly TRBD1 or TRBD2 (5 bases each). This CDR3 has 15 amino acids. Germline lookup yields CDR1 SGDLS and CDR2 YYNGEE. V lost 3 bases and J 10 bases, leaving 20 bases between the germline ends. CDR3 sequence reads: CASSAGTLPRGEQFF. DNA of the CDR3: TGTGCCAGCAGCGCCGGGACCCTGCCAAGAGGGGAGCAGTTCTTC. Filled out from reference TRBV9 and TRBJ2-1, the complete variable domain reads DSGVTQTPKHLITATGQRVTLRCSPRSGDLSVYWYQQSLDQGLQFLIQYYNGEERAKGNILERFSAQQFPDLHSELNLSSLELGDSALYFCASSAGTLPRGEQFFGPGTRLTVL.

The chain is built from TRBV11-3 and TRBJ2-7; 7 bases line up with TRBD1. V dropped 1 base and J dropped 5; count of bases not matched to a gene: 2. CDR1 and CDR2 from the germline V gene are SGHNT and YENEEA. The CDR3 is 13 amino acids. CDR3 nucleotides: TGTGCCAGCAGCTTAGGCACAGGGGACGAGCAGTACTTC. Translated, it gives CASSLGTGDEQYF.

The V call is TRBV5-1, the J call TRBJ2-3; 8 bases map to TRBD1. After removal of 1 base from V and 8 bases from J, the junction contained 15 bases not matched to a gene. Looked up from germline, CDR1 is SGHRS and CDR2 is YFSETQ. The CDR3 is made up of 17 amino acids. Written as DNA, the CDR3 is TGCGCCAGCAGCTTGTCTTTTGGGACAGGTACCCCAGGTACGCAGTATTTT. It codes for CASSLSFGTGTPGTQYF.

V and J are TRBV10-2 and TRBJ2-1, with TRBD2 identical over 8 bases. This CDR3 comprises 16 residues. The V gene end was trimmed by 3 bases and the J gene end by 2 bases; junction bases not matched to a gene: 6. Germline CDR1 reads WSHSY; CDR2 reads SAAADI. DNA for the CDR3: TGCGCCAGCAGTGATGGCGGGAGGAAGACCTACAATGAGCAGTTCTTC. Translation: CASSDGGRKTYNEQFF.

This CDR3 reads CASSPLAGSYNEQFF. The CDR3 DNA sequence: TGCGCCAGCAGCCCACTAGCGGGGTCATACAATGAGCAGTTCTTC. The chain employs TRBV5-1 and TRBJ2-1; 10 bases are shared with TRBD2. With 4 bases clipped from V and 4 bases from J, the junction kept 5 bases outside the gene matches. The CDR3 runs to 15 residues. Germline V gene lookup returns CDR1 SGHRS and CDR2 YFSETQ.